Shown below are 3 T cell receptor beta chains from a single sample sequenced in a study of Ad26.COV2.S vaccination and SARS-CoV-2 variants. Regarding treatment: roughly 19 received Ad26.COV2.S at low or high dose, single or two shots; five or six received placebo; per-sample allocation not given. Sample collection was performed on day 63 after the first vaccine or placebo injection. Profiling relied on immunoSEQ multiplex PCR, and the TCRdb table lists in-frame clones only, not all of them. This table has 300,000 to 400,000 clones, about 88% appearing once. The sample in question was peripheral blood, obtained in a trial of Ad26.COV2.S vaccine versus placebo. These receptors all stem from a person aged 18 to 59 who received the Ad26.COV2.S COVID-19 vaccine or a placebo.

The J gene is TRBJ2-5, the V gene TRBV11-3; no definite D call. The germline V gene encodes CDR1 SGHNT and CDR2 YENEEA. The germline V and J ends were trimmed by 0 bases and 4 bases, with 6 bases remaining between them. The CDR3 is made up of 13 amino acids. The CDR3 protein is CASSLDMAETQYF. CDR3 nucleotide sequence: TGTGCCAGCAGCTTAGATATGGCAGAGACCCAGTACTTC.

V and J are TRBV19 and TRBJ1-1, with TRBD1 identical over 8 bases. Trimming removed 5 bases from V and 3 bases from J; junction bases left unmatched: 2. The germline V gene encodes CDR1 LNHDA and CDR2 SQIVND (reference sequence). The CDR3 sequence is 13 residues long. Written as DNA, the CDR3 is TGTGCCAGTAGTGGACAGGGAGACACTGAAGCTTTCTTT. It is translated as CASSGQGDTEAFF.

The chain combines TRBV19 with TRBJ1-5; D possibly corresponds to TRBD1 (5 bases). V was trimmed by 3 bases and J by 5 bases, leaving 14 bases between them. The CDR3 is 15 amino acids. Germline loops: CDR1 LNHDA, CDR2 SQIVND (reference sequence). The DNA for the CDR3 is TGTGCCAGTAGTATGTACAGGAGGCAAGATCAGCCCCAGCATTTT. Amino acids: CASSMYRRQDQPQHF.